One sample yielded the 18 T cell receptor beta chains listed below, sequenced in a study of neurological immune-mediated disorders. TCRdb redid the calling of the 5' RACE reads with MiXCR, one entry per CDR3 protein. Here the sample spans 50,000 or so distinct CDR3 sequences, roughly 4% being singletons. Sequencing was performed on PBMCs. These receptor sequences come from a man aged 25-45 years with multiple sclerosis.

The sample holds many counts of this clonotype. The chain couples TRBV10-2 to TRBJ2-3; 8 bases match TRBD1. The CDR3 is 15 amino acids. J gave up 4 bases and V 8 bases, and 11 bases lay outside the gene matches. Germline CDR1 WSHSY, CDR2 SAAADI. CDR3 sequence: CASGDRGLGADTQYF. The DNA for the CDR3 is TGCGCCAGCGGAGACAGGGGTTTAGGCGCAGATACGCAGTATTTT.

Ten or more counts support this clonotype. The chain links TRBV5-1 to TRBJ2-2; TRBD1 aligns across 7 bases. V trimming: 4 bases; J trimming: 0 bases; junction bases outside the gene matches: 6. The CDR3 length is 16 residues. Germline CDR1 and CDR2: SGHRS and YFSETQ. The CDR3 spells CASSPTGQANTGELFF. The DNA of the CDR3 is TGCGCCAGCAGCCCAACAGGACAGGCGAACACCGGGGAGCTGTTTTTT.

Many counts were recorded for this clonotype. This rearrangement joins TRBV6-5 to TRBJ2-7; TRBD2 agrees at 9 bases. Germline V gene sequence: CDR1 MNHEY, CDR2 SVGAGI. J gave up 3 bases and V 6 bases, and 9 bases lay outside the gene matches. The CDR3 contains 15 residues. The CDR3 nucleotides are TGTGCCAGCAGGAATCAGGCGGGAGGGCTCTACGAGCAGTACTTC. Encoded protein: CASRNQAGGLYEQYF.

The sample holds a few counts of this clonotype. The chain links TRBV6-6 to TRBJ1-1; TRBD1 matches 10 bases. Germline CDR1 is MNHNY and CDR2 is SVGAGI (reference sequence). V shed 6 bases, J shed 2 bases, and the junction held 3 bases outside the gene matches. This CDR3 region has 14 residues. CDR3 protein: CASRLTGGNTEAFF. In DNA form, the CDR3 reads TGTGCCAGCAGACTGACAGGGGGCAACACTGAAGCTTTCTTT.

This clonotype has at least ten counts. V usage is TRBV5-8 and J usage is TRBJ1-5; weak D call: TRBD1 (5 bases). Trimming left V 4 bases short and J 6 bases short, with 14 bases between. This CDR3 is built from 14 residues. Germline V gene data show CDR1 as SGHTS and CDR2 as YDEGEE. In DNA form, the CDR3 reads TGTGCCAGCAGCCAGTTGGGGACTAGTCAGCCCCAGCATTTT. The encoded protein is CASSQLGTSQPQHF.

This clonotype was counted a few times. A junction end diverges from the germline sequence, so it may reflect a read error. The rearrangement links TRBV4-2 to TRBJ1-5; no clear D gene. The CDR3 runs to 12 residues. Germline CDR1 and CDR2: LGHNA and YNFKEQ. Here the CDR3 DNA reads TGTGCCAGCAGCCAAGATAATCAGCCCCAGAATTTT. Translation gives CASSQDNQPQNF.

This clonotype was detected many times. The CDR3 DNA sequence: TGCGCCAGCAGCTTGGGAAGGGCTAGCGGGAGTGATGAGCAGTTCTTC. This gives the protein CASSLGRASGSDEQFF. This sequence joins TRBV5-1 and TRBJ2-1, with 10 bases matching TRBD2. Per germline, CDR1 SGHRS and CDR2 YFSETQ. The V gene end was trimmed by 0 bases and the J gene end by 8 bases; junction bases not matched to a gene: 8. CDR3 length: 16 residues.

In this sample, this clonotype turned up many times. The chain has TRBV7-2 and TRBJ2-3; no definite D call. The CDR3 sequence is 11 residues long. V lost 6 bases and J lost 2, with 3 bases in between. Germline V gene lookup returns CDR1 SGHTA and CDR2 FQGNSA. The CDR3 DNA reads as TGTGCCAGCAGAAACACAGATACGCAGTATTTT. Its translation: CASRNTDTQYF. Drawing the rest from reference TRBV7-2 and TRBJ2-3, the complete variable domain is GAGVSQSPSNKVTEKGKDVELRCDPISGHTALYWYRQSLGQGLEFLIYFQGNSAPDKSGLPSDRFSAERTGGSVSTLTIQRTQQEDSAVYLCASRNTDTQYFGPGTRLTVL.

This clonotype came up many times. J is TRBJ1-2 and V is TRBV29-1; D is perhaps TRBD1 (6 bases). Germline CDR1 and CDR2: SQVTM and ANQGSEA. Deletions cut 6 bases from V and 8 bases from J, with 19 bases between. This CDR3 has 13 amino acids. The CDR3 is CSVPTGRGGGYTF. In DNA form, the CDR3 reads TGCAGCGTACCGACAGGCCGGGGAGGGGGCTACACCTTC.

This chain uses TRBV20-1 with TRBJ2-7; the D gene could be TRBD1 or TRBD2 (6 bases each). With 3 bases removed from V and 6 bases from J, the gap between germline ends came to 21 bases. Germline lookup yields CDR1 DFQATT and CDR2 SNEGSKA (reference sequence). The CDR3 is 15 residues long. The CDR3 spells CSARLGGPLAGEQYF. The DNA for the CDR3 is TGCAGTGCTAGGTTGGGGGGCCCATTGGCGGGCGAGCAGTACTTC.

This sequence joins TRBV6-1 and TRBJ2-6, with D uncertain. The CDR3 sequence is 15 residues long. Trimming shortened V by 5 bases and J by 1 base, and 9 bases separated the two germline ends. CDR1 is MNHNS and CDR2 is SASEGT in the germline V gene. The DNA for the CDR3 is TGTGCCAGCAGTCCCCATGGGTCTGGGGCCAACGTCCTGACTTTC. Translation gives CASSPHGSGANVLTF.

The sample holds many counts of this clonotype. The genes are TRBV5-1 and TRBJ2-2; D unclear. This CDR3 spans 14 amino acids. Trimming cost V 5 bases and J 0 bases, with 8 bases left between them. Germline CDR1 reads SGHRS; CDR2 reads YFSETQ. CDR3 bases: TGCGCCAGCAGTTTTAGGGCGAACACCGGGGAGCTGTTTTTT. Encoded protein: CASSFRANTGELFF.

This clonotype showed up many times. V gene TRBV12-3 or TRBV12-4 combines with J gene TRBJ1-1; TRBD1 might be the D (6 bases). This CDR3 region has 11 residues. Trimming shortened V by 6 bases and J by 8 bases, and 10 bases separated the two germline ends. The CDR3 loop reads CASSRGGEAFF. CDR3 sequence (DNA): TGTGCCAGCAGCCGAGGGGGGGAAGCTTTCTTT.

This clonotype was found many times. The chain recombines TRBV29-1 with TRBJ1-1, with unresolved D. Per germline, CDR1 SQVTM and CDR2 ANQGSEA. V lost 7 bases, J lost 1 base, and 10 bases lay in between. This CDR3 has 12 amino acids. The CDR3, as DNA: TGCAGCGGTCGACCCCCGAACACTGAAGCTTTCTTT. It encodes CSGRPPNTEAFF. Full variable domain (outside the CDR3, taken from reference TRBV29-1 and TRBJ1-1): SAVISQKPSRDICQRGTSLTIQCQVDSQVTMMFWYRQQPGQSLTLIATANQGSEATYESGFVIDKFPISRPNLTFSTLTVSNMSPEDSSIYLCSGRPPNTEAFFGQGTRLTVV.

This clonotype appeared many times. J is TRBJ1-1 and V is TRBV7-3; 7 bases map to TRBD1. Looked up from germline, CDR1 is SGHTA and CDR2 is FQGTGA. This CDR3 comprises 13 residues. V lost 5 bases, J lost 4 bases, and 4 bases stayed unmatched. This CDR3 is CASSGTASTEAFF. In nucleotides, the CDR3 is TGTGCCAGCAGCGGGACAGCTTCCACTGAAGCTTTCTTT.

This clonotype has at least ten counts. This chain connects TRBV20-1 to TRBJ1-1; D possibly corresponds to TRBD1 (5 bases). Per germline, CDR1 DFQATT and CDR2 SNEGSKA (reference sequence). Trimming shortened V by 4 bases and J by 5 bases, and 14 bases separated the two germline ends. The CDR3 covers 13 residues. CDR3 in DNA: TGCAGTGCTATGCGGGGCGCGGGGACTGAAGCTTTCTTT. This translates into CSAMRGAGTEAFF.

This clonotype was seen a handful of times. The CDR3 protein is CASSFQGAGMNTEAFF. CDR3 in DNA: TGCGCCAGCAGCTTTCAGGGGGCGGGGATGAACACTGAAGCTTTCTTT. The chain combines TRBV5-1 with TRBJ1-1, with 8 bases aligning to TRBD1. The CDR3 covers 16 residues. The germline V gene has CDR1 SGHRS and CDR2 YFSETQ. V was pared by 2 bases and J by 0 bases, with 6 bases of the junction left unmatched.

Ten or more counts support this clonotype. The rearrangement links TRBV10-3 to TRBJ2-7, with 14 bases fitting TRBD2. The CDR3 runs to 20 residues. From germline, CDR1 is ENHRY and CDR2 SYGVKD. Germline trimming cut 0 bases from V and 4 bases from J; bases unmatched to any gene: 14. The CDR3 reads CAISESPTVGTSGSRYEQYF. DNA for the CDR3: TGTGCCATCAGTGAGTCGCCGACAGTTGGGACTAGCGGGAGTAGGTACGAGCAGTACTTC.